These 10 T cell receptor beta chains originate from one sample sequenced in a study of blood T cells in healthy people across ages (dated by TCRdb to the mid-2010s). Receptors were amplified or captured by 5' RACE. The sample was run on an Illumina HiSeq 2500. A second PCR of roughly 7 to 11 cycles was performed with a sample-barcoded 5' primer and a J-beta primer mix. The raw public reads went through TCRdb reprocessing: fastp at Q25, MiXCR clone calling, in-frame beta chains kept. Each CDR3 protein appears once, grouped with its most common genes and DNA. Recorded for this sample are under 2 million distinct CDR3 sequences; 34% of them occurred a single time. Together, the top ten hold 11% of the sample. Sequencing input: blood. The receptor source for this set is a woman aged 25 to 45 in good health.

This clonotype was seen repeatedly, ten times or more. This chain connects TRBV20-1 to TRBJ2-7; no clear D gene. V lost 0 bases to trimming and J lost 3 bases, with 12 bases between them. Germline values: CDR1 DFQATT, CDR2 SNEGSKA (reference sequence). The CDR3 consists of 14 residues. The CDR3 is CSAREVGRNYEQYF. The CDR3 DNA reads TGCAGTGCTAGAGAAGTGGGCAGAAACTACGAGCAGTACTTC.

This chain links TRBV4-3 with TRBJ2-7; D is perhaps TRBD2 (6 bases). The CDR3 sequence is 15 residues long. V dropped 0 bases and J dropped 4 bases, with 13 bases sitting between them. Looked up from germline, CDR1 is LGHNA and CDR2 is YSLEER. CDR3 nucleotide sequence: TGCGCCAGCAGCCAAGATAGGGACTCGCATTACGAGCAGTACTTC. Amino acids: CASSQDRDSHYEQYF.

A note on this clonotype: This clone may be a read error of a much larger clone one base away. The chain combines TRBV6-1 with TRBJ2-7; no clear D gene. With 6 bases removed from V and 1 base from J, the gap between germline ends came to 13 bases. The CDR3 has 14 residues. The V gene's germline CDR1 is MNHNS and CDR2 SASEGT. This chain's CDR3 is CASRSRPRSYEQYF. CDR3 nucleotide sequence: TGTGCCAGCAGGTCTCGTCCGAGGTCCTACGAGCAGTACTTC.

CDR3 sequence: CASSAADGATNEKLFF. The CDR3 DNA is TGCGCCAGCAGCGCCGCTGACGGAGCAACTAATGAAAAACTGTTTTTT. The chain uses TRBV5-1 and TRBJ1-4, with unresolved D. The germline V gene has CDR1 SGHRS and CDR2 YFSETQ. Trimming pared 4 bases from V and 0 bases from J, leaving 13 bases between. The CDR3 has 16 amino acids.

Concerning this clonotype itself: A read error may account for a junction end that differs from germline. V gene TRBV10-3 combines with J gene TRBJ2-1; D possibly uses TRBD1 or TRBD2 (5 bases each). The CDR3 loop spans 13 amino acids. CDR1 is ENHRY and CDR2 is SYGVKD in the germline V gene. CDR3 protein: CAVRESTFDEQFF. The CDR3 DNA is TGTGCCGTCAGGGAGTCGACATTCGATGAGCAGTTCTTC.

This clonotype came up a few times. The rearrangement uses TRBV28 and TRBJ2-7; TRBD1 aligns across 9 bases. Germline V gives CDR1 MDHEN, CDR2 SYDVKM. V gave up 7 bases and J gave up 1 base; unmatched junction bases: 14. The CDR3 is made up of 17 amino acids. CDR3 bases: TGTGCCAGCACCTATACCCCTGGGACAGGGCCTTCCTACGAGCAGTACTTC. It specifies CASTYTPGTGPSYEQYF.

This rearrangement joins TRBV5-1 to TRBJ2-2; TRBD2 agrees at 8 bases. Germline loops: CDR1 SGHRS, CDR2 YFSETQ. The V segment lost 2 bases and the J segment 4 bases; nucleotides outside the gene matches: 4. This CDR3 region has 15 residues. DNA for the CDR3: TGCGCCAGCAGCTTATCGGGACTAGTCACCGGGGAGCTGTTTTTT. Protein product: CASSLSGLVTGELFF.

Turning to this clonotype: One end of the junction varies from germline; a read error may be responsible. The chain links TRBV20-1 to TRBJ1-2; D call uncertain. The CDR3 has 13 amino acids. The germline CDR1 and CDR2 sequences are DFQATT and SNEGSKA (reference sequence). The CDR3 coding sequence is TGCAGTGCTAGAGGAGATTTGAACTATGGCTGCACCTTC. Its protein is CSARGDLNYGCTF.

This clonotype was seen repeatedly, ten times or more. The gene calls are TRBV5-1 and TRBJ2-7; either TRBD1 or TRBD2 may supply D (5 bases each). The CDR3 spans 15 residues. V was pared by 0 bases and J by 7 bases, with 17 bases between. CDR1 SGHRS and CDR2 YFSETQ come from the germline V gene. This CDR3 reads CASSLVGLGEKEQYF. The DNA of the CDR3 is TGCGCCAGCAGCTTGGTGGGGCTGGGAGAGAAGGAGCAGTACTTC.

CDR3 region: CASSQDLAGDSYEQYF. In DNA form, the CDR3 reads TGTGCCAGCAGCCAAGATCTAGCGGGAGACTCCTACGAGCAGTACTTC. The V gene is TRBV4-2, the J gene TRBJ2-7, with 10 bases identical to TRBD2. The ends lost 0 bases at V and 0 bases at J; junction bases unmatched: 2. The CDR3 has 16 amino acids. Germline CDR1 and CDR2: LGHNA and YNFKEQ.